The 10 T cell receptor beta chains given below trace back to one sample, sequenced in a study of blood T cell repertoires in COVID-19. Measured with immunoSEQ multiplex PCR; TCRdb has only the in-frame clones, and not every one. The sample yields 30,000 to 40,000 clones, approximately 86% seen once. The sequenced sample was peripheral blood. These receptors all stem from a woman at least 80 years old with active or convalescent COVID-19.

This sequence joins TRBV13 and TRBJ2-1; 7 nucleotides align to TRBD2. Germline V gene lookup returns CDR1 PRHDT and CDR2 FYEKMQ (reference sequence). The J segment lost 1 base and the V segment lost 1 base, leaving 4 bases of the junction unmatched. This CDR3 is 16 amino acids long. CDR3 sequence reads: CASSLVGRESYNEQFF. The CDR3 nucleotides read TGTGCCAGCAGCTTAGTGGGGAGGGAGTCCTACAATGAGCAGTTCTTC.

J is TRBJ2-5 and V is TRBV5-1; D perhaps matches TRBD1 (6 bases). The germline gives CDR1 SGHRS, CDR2 YFSETQ. This CDR3 comprises 16 residues. V was trimmed by 0 bases and J by 2 bases, leaving 14 bases between them. The CDR3 region has the DNA TGCGCCAGCAGCTTGGGAGGGGGTTCAGGGCAAGAGACCCAGTACTTC. Protein: CASSLGGGSGQETQYF.

The chain recombines TRBV12-5 with TRBJ2-3; tentatively, D is TRBD1 (6 bases). This CDR3 is 15 amino acids long. Germline loops: CDR1 LGHNT, CDR2 FRNRAP. V was shortened by 6 bases and J by 0 bases, with 13 bases between the two germline ends. Written as DNA, the CDR3 is TGTGCTAGTGGGCCCGGACAGAAAAGCACAGATACGCAGTATTTT. It codes for CASGPGQKSTDTQYF.

The CDR3 sequence: CASSSRQQRNEKLFF. In nucleotides, the CDR3 is TGTGCCAGCAGCTCGAGACAGCAAAGAAATGAAAAACTGTTTTTT. V and J are TRBV7-9 and TRBJ1-4, with D maybe TRBD1 (5 bases). Germline-derived CDR1 and CDR2 are SEHNR and FQNEAQ (reference sequence). Trimming took off 4 bases at V and 5 bases at J, with 14 bases between the two ends. This CDR3 has 15 amino acids.

This chain links TRBV5-1 with TRBJ2-1, with 7 positions matching TRBD1. CDR1 is SGHRS and CDR2 is YFSETQ in the germline V gene. The V gene end was trimmed by 0 bases and the J gene end by 2 bases; junction bases not matched to a gene: 2. This CDR3 comprises 15 residues. The chain's CDR3 is CASSLEGAAYNEQFF. Written as DNA, the CDR3 is TGCGCCAGCAGCTTGGAGGGGGCCGCCTACAATGAGCAGTTCTTC.

The J gene is TRBJ2-4, the V gene TRBV5-4; 16 bases fit TRBD2. Germline CDR1 SGHNT, CDR2 YYREEE (reference sequence). V trimming: 0 bases; J trimming: 6 bases; junction bases outside the gene matches: 12. The CDR3 length is 20 residues. This CDR3 reads CASSLAPGGLAGGTGNIQYF. CDR3 coding DNA: TGTGCCAGCAGCTTGGCCCCCGGGGGACTAGCGGGAGGGACCGGAAACATTCAGTACTTC.

The CDR3 reads CASSPPIRTPNRWLDEAFF. CDR3 DNA: TGTGCCAGCTCACCACCGATAAGGACACCAAATCGGTGGCTTGATGAAGCTTTCTTT. This rearrangement joins TRBV18 to TRBJ1-1; tentative D call: TRBD1 (5 bases). With 0 bases removed from V and 7 bases from J, the gap between germline ends came to 27 bases. The CDR3 contains 19 residues. Germline CDR1 is KGHSH and CDR2 is LQKENI.

Regarding this clone: The junction and the germline gene differ at one end; a read error may be behind it. Other DNA sequences in the sample encode the same CDR3. This chain links TRBV19 with TRBJ2-7, with TRBD2 matching over 7 bases. CDR1 LNHDA and CDR2 SQIVND come from the germline V gene (reference sequence). CDR3 length: 12 amino acids. CDR3 amino acids: CASASGSYEQYF. The CDR3 DNA is TGTGCCAGTGCTAGCGGTTCCTATGAGCAGTACTTC.

The chain uses TRBV5-1 and TRBJ2-1, with 13 bases matching TRBD2. V was pared by 5 bases and J by 9 bases, with 11 bases of the junction left unmatched. Germline CDR1 SGHRS, CDR2 YFSETQ. This CDR3 comprises 16 residues. In DNA form, the CDR3 reads TGCGCCAGCAGTCCGTCGGGACTAGCGGGGCCCACTGAGCAGTTCTTC. This translates into CASSPSGLAGPTEQFF.

For the CDR3, the DNA is TGTGCCAGCTCACCTCAACGACAGGGGGGAGATACGCAGTATTTT. Translating it yields CASSPQRQGGDTQYF. The chain joins TRBV18 to TRBJ2-3, with 9 bases that match TRBD1. V lost 3 bases and J lost 5; bases outside the gene matches: 6. The CDR3 runs 15 residues. Looked up from germline, CDR1 is KGHSH and CDR2 is LQKENI.